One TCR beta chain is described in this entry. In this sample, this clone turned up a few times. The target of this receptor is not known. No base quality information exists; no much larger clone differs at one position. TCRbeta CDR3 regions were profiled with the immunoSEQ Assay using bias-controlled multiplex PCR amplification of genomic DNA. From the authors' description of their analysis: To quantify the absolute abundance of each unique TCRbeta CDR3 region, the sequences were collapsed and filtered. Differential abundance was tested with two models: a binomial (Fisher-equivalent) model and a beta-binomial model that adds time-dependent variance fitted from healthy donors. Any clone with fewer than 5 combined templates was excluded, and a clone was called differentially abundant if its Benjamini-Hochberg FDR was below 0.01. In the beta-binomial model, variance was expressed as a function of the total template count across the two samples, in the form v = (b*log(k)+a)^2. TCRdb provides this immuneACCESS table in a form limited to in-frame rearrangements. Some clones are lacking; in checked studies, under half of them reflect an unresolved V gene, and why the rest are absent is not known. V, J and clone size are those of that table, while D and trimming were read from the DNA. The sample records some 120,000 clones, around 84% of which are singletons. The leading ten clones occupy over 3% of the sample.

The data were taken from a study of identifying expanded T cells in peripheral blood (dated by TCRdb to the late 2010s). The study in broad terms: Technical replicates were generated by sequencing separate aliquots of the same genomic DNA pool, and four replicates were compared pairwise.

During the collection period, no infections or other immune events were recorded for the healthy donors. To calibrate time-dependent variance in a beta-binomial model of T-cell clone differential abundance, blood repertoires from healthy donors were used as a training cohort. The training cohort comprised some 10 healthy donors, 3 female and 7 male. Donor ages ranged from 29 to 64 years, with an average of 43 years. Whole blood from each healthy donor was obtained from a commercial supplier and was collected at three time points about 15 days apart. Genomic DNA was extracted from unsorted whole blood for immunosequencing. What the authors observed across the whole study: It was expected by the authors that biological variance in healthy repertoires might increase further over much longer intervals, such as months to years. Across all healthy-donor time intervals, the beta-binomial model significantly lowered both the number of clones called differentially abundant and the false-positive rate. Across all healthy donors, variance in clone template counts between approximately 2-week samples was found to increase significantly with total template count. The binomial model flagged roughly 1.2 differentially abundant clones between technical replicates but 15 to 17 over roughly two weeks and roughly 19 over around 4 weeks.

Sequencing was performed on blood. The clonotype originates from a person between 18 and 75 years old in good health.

The DNA sequence is TGTGCCAGTAGTGCTCACTCAGGGAACACTGAAGCTTTCTTT. This yields the protein CASSAHSGNTEAFF. The chain joins TRBV19 to TRBJ1-1, with the D gene not confidently named. The CDR3 contains 14 residues, cysteine and phenylalanine counted. Just CDR3 DNA is preserved here, 42 bases in frame from base 1. V is pared back by 5 bases and J by 1 base, with 11 bases lying between the germline termini. CDR1 and CDR2 were assigned from the germline V gene (reference sequence) as LNHDA and SQIVND.